This T cell receptor beta chain was captured in a study of T cell clonotyping in hematopoietic cell transplantation. Study conclusions and caveats: After transplant, recipient diversity fell while pathologically expanded clonotypes grew through day 180. Few recipient clonotypes overlapped donors; over 95% were de novo at given depth. Graft donor and pretransplant recipient Inverse Simpson Index values predicted broader posttransplant TCR diversity.

Comment on this clone: Antigen: not known.

This table comes from immunoSEQ multiplex PCR, and its TCRdb copy is limited to in-frame clones, with some not included. This table holds around 16,000 clones, less than 80% found once. Blood collection times were about day -28 and days 30, 100, 180 posttransplant. The CDR3 sequence is 12 residues long. The V gene's germline CDR1 is GTSNPN and CDR2 SVGIG (reference sequence). Trimming took 0 bases from V and 7 from J, leaving 7 bases between them. The clonotype originates from a male patient in his forties or fifties who had an allogeneic stem cell transplant from an unrelated donor, so T cells may come from the graft donor. Some clones in this sample may be carry-over from other donors' samples. The specimen was PBMCs, collected 30 days after allogeneic stem cell transplant. This chain uses TRBV30 with TRBJ2-1; the D gene is possibly TRBD2 (5 bases). The CDR3 protein is CAWSVLGNEQFF. CDR3 DNA sequence: TGTGCCTGGAGTGTACTAGGGAATGAGCAGTTCTTC.